This T cell receptor (beta chain) was recorded in a study of vaccination and CD4 T cells after COVID-19. Study information: Median time from second vaccine dose to sampling was roughly 76 days (14 to 241). Stimulation of the cells used overlapping spike peptide pools from SARS-CoV-2 and from the common cold coronaviruses HCoV-NL63, HCoV-OC43 and HCoV-229E.

Once obtained from cultured CD4+ T cells, the DNA was sequenced using the Oncomine TCR Beta short-read assay. TCRdb re-called the PCR reads through MiXCR, storing one row per CDR3 protein. The sample shows thousands of distinct CDR3 sequences, roughly half of them seen only once. Treatment noted: approximately 9-day PBMC culture with coronavirus spike peptide pools or control peptides (ViraFEST assay). Peptide pool stimulation in ViraFEST expanded antigen-specific T cells, whose TCRs were then sequenced. Having spent approximately 9 days in culture, CD4+ T cells were then isolated by negative selection. This clonotype was found a few times. Its antigen is not identified. Germline loops: CDR1 SGHTA, CDR2 FQGNSA. CDR3 length: 17 residues. V trimming: 5 bases; J trimming: 1 base; junction bases outside the gene matches: 10.

The material sequenced was CD4+ T cells from blood, cultured in vitro. This receptor was taken from a human donor who had recovered from COVID-19. This sequence joins TRBV7-2 and TRBJ2-3, with 9 nucleotides matching TRBD2. This chain's CDR3 is CASSLSSGRRGTDTQYF. DNA of the CDR3: TGTGCCAGCAGCCTCAGTAGCGGGAGACGGGGCACAGATACGCAGTATTTT.